These 10 T cell receptor beta chains were all obtained from the same sample, sequenced in a study of T cell clonality in common variable immunodeficiency (dated by TCRdb to between 2014 and 2016). Overall results and qualifications from the work: CVID TCRbeta sequences were reported to have fewer deletions and N-nucleotide insertions and to lack highly modified clones with 13 or more V deletions.

Their antigen targets remain unknown. Preparation of the library involved the immunoSEQ multiplex PCR assay. TCRdb provides this immuneACCESS table in a form limited to in-frame rearrangements. Some clones are lacking; in checked studies, under half of them reflect an unresolved V gene, and why the rest are absent is not known. This sample has about 17,000 clones, none of them a singleton. Clones ranked in the top ten supply roughly 14% of the sample. Specimen: peripheral blood mononuclear cells. The source is a human donor with common variable immunodeficiency.

Turning to this clone: The CDR3 end lies 3 residues beyond the end of the read and is filled in from the germline J gene. This rearrangement joins TRBV19 to TRBJ1-1; the D gene is possibly TRBD1 (5 bases). With 6 bases removed from V and 2 bases from J, the gap between germline ends came to 13 bases. The CDR3 covers 14 residues. The germline V gene has CDR1 LNHDA and CDR2 SQIVND (reference sequence). The CDR3 loop reads CASSDPGRNTEAFF. The sequenced CDR3 bases are TGTGCCAGTAGCGATCCAGGGCGAAACACTGAA.

This clone was detected only a few times. The CDR3 is cut off 3 residues early in the read; its end comes from the germline J gene. The rearrangement joins TRBV18 to TRBJ1-6, with a possible D match to TRBD1 (6 bases). Per the germline V gene, CDR1 is KGHSH and CDR2 is LQKENI. The CDR3 is 15 amino acids. V lost 3 bases and J 7 bases, leaving 13 bases between the germline ends. CDR3 region: CASSPKQGLNSPLHF. CDR3 DNA (partial): TGTGCCAGCTCACCTAAACAGGGTCTGAATTCACCC.

This clone appeared many times. The CDR3 goes on 3 residues after the read ends, and that part is filled in from the germline J gene. This chain connects TRBV19 to TRBJ1-5, with TRBD1 matching over 7 bases. The V segment lost 3 bases and the J segment 0 bases; nucleotides outside the gene matches: 8. Germline lookup yields CDR1 LNHDA and CDR2 SQIVND (reference sequence). CDR3 length: 17 amino acids. The sequenced CDR3 bases are TGTGCCAGTAGTATCCGGGACAGAAAAAATAGCAATCAGCCC. It codes for CASSIRDRKNSNQP. The whole CDR3 reads CASSIRDRKNSNQPQHF. Full variable domain (missing parts from reference TRBV19 and TRBJ1-5): DGGITQSPKYLFRKEGQNVTLSCEQNLNHDAMYWYRQDPGQGLRLIYYSQIVNDFQKGDIAEGYSVSREKKESFPLTVTSAQKNPTAFYLCASSIRDRKNSNQPQHFGDGTRLSIL.

This clone was observed a handful of times. The read halts 3 residues ahead of the CDR3 end, with the missing end drawn from the germline J gene. J is TRBJ2-2 and V is TRBV13, with 11 bases identical to TRBD1. The V gene's germline CDR1 is PRHDT and CDR2 FYEKMQ (reference sequence). This CDR3 is 20 amino acids long. J lost 6 bases, V lost 5 bases, and 20 bases had no gene match. Here the CDR3 reads CASSPGARTGGAGSAGELFF. The sequenced part of the CDR3 DNA is TGTGCCAGCAGCCCTGGGGCCCGGACAGGGGGCGCAGGATCAGCCGGGGAG.

With respect to this clone: The read halts 3 residues ahead of the CDR3 end, with the missing end drawn from the germline J gene. This chain joins TRBV18 and TRBJ2-3; TRBD2 aligns across 10 bases. The V segment lost 4 bases and the J segment 0 bases; nucleotides outside the gene matches: 4. The CDR3 length is 16 residues. Germline V gene lookup returns CDR1 KGHSH and CDR2 LQKENI. The CDR3: CASSQLAGSSTDTQYF. The part of the CDR3 DNA that was read is TGTGCCAGCTCACAACTAGCGGGATCAAGCACAGATACG.

This clone was detected only a few times. The CDR3 is cut off 3 residues early in the read; its end comes from the germline J gene. The chain carries TRBV6-2 or TRBV6-3 and TRBJ2-1; TRBD2 matches 12 bases. CDR1 and CDR2 (germline): MNHEY, SVGEGT. Losses at the gene ends were 4 bases for V and 9 bases for J; bases not matched to a gene: 10. The CDR3 has 16 amino acids. CDR3 DNA, as far as it was read: TGTGCCAGCAGTTCAGGACTAGCGGGAACGAGTGGTGAG. This codes for CASSSGLAGTSGE. The CDR3 as a whole reads CASSSGLAGTSGEQFF.

The sample holds a few counts of this clone. The read is 3 residues too short to cover the CDR3 end, so that end is filled in from the germline J gene. V gene TRBV19 combines with J gene TRBJ2-3, with TRBD2 matching over 7 bases. Germline CDR1 reads LNHDA; CDR2 reads SQIVND (reference sequence). V lost 5 bases and J lost 5; bases outside the gene matches: 13. The CDR3 contains 16 residues. The CDR3 DNA, read in part, is TGTGCCAGTAGTGGCACCAGCGAGCGGGGCATAGATACG. Its protein product is CASSGTSERGIDT. The whole CDR3 protein reads CASSGTSERGIDTQYF.

This clone has a handful of counts. Coverage ceases 3 residues before the CDR3 finishes, and the germline J gene fills in the end. The V gene is TRBV19, the J gene TRBJ1-1; D might be TRBD1 (5 bases). The V end lost 4 bases, the J end lost 3 bases, and 15 bases lay between the germline ends. This CDR3 comprises 15 residues. Germline V gene sequence: CDR1 LNHDA, CDR2 SQIVND (reference sequence). The CDR3 DNA, read in part, is TGTGCCAGTAGTAGACGATCCACAGGTTACACTGAA. Translated: CASSRRSTGYTE. The whole CDR3 is CASSRRSTGYTEAFF.

Concerning this clone itself: The CDR3 end is not reached by the read, which stops 3 residues before it; the germline J gene fills it in. The chain links TRBV6-2 or TRBV6-3 to TRBJ2-3, with D perhaps TRBD1 (5 bases). There are 11 residues in the CDR3. Trimming left V 7 bases short and J 4 bases short, with 6 bases between. The V gene's germline CDR1 is MNHEY and CDR2 SVGEGT. The CDR3 sequence: CASKGADTQYF. CDR3 bases read: TGTGCCAGCAAAGGGGCAGATACG.

This clone has a count of ten or more. The read terminates 3 residues ahead of where the CDR3 ends, so the germline J gene completes it. This chain uses TRBV19 with TRBJ2-1; 13 nucleotides agree with TRBD2. CDR1 and CDR2 (germline): LNHDA, SQIVND (reference sequence). There are 15 residues in the CDR3. The junction had 1 base not matched to a gene; V was cut back by 4 bases and J by 4 bases. The CDR3: CASSTTSGGYNEQFF. CDR3 DNA, as far as it was read: TGTGCCAGTAGTACGACTAGCGGGGGGTACAATGAG.